The 14 T cell receptor beta chains listed next were all sequenced from one sample in a study of blood T cell repertoires in COVID-19. TCRdb's copy holds only in-frame clones and misses some; the assay was immunoSEQ multiplex PCR. The repertoire holds 250,000 to 400,000 clones, with more than 70% as singletons. The specimen sequenced was peripheral blood. These receptors were collected from a woman in her thirties with COVID-19, enrolled during active disease.

J is TRBJ1-3 and V is TRBV5-1, with 8 positions matching TRBD1. The CDR3 covers 17 residues. From germline, CDR1 is SGHRS and CDR2 YFSETQ. Trimming took 0 bases from V and 4 from J; bases not matched to a gene: 9. The CDR3 DNA reads TGCGCCAGCAGCTTGGGGCGGGACAGGTCCAAAGGAAACACCATATATTTT. It specifies CASSLGRDRSKGNTIYF.

The gene calls are TRBV3-1 (or the pseudogene TRBV3-2) and TRBJ2-2; possibly TRBD1 for D (6 bases). The V gene lost 0 bases and the J gene lost 1 base, with 12 bases spanning the gap. The CDR3 has 17 amino acids. The germline V gene encodes CDR1 LGHDT and CDR2 YNNKEL (reference sequence). In DNA, the CDR3 is TGTGCCAGCAGCCAAGATTACAGGGACGGGAACACCGGGGAGCTGTTTTTT. As protein: CASSQDYRDGNTGELFF.

V and J are TRBV6-2 or TRBV6-3 and TRBJ2-3; D may be TRBD2 (5 bases). There are 16 residues in the CDR3. Germline-derived CDR1 and CDR2 are MNHEY and SVGEGT. Trimming removed 5 bases from V and 0 bases from J, with 15 bases in between. The CDR3 sequence is CASSTPGIPSTDTQYF. The CDR3 DNA is TGTGCCAGCAGTACCCCCGGGATACCTAGCACAGATACGCAGTATTTT.

The chain couples TRBV7-2 to TRBJ1-5, with D tentatively TRBD1 (5 bases). The germline V gene has CDR1 SGHTA and CDR2 FQGNSA. The length of the CDR3 is 14 residues. V lost 2 bases and J lost 9, with 14 bases in between. The CDR3 sequence is CASSLSGGAAPQHF. DNA for the CDR3: TGTGCCAGCAGCTTAAGCGGAGGGGCCGCGCCCCAGCATTTT.

The chain recombines TRBV4-1 with TRBJ1-6, with 10 bases matching TRBD1. The CDR3 totals 17 residues. In germline, CDR1 is MGHRA, CDR2 YSYEKL. Trimming removed 1 base from V and 6 bases from J; junction bases left unmatched: 6. In DNA, the CDR3 is TGCGCCAGCAGCCAAGTTCTTCGGACAGGGGGTAATTCACCCCTCCACTTT. It specifies CASSQVLRTGGNSPLHF.

The chain combines TRBV10-1 with TRBJ2-5; TRBD2 might be the D (7 bases). This CDR3 region has 13 residues. V lost 5 bases to trimming and J lost 3 bases, with 10 bases between them. The germline CDR1 and CDR2 sequences are WNHNN and SYGVQD (reference sequence). Here the CDR3 reads CASSPGGEETQYF. The CDR3 DNA sequence: TGCGCCAGCAGTCCGGGGGGCGAAGAGACCCAGTACTTC.

The J gene is TRBJ2-1, the V gene TRBV3-1 (or the pseudogene TRBV3-2); TRBD2 aligns across 14 bases. The V and J ends lost 5 bases and 12 bases, in that order; junction bases with no gene match: 15. Germline V lookup: CDR1 LGHDT, CDR2 YNNKEL (reference sequence). CDR3 length equals 17 residues. CDR3 protein: CASSKAGLAGGSPSQFF. CDR3 sequence (DNA): TGTGCCAGCAGCAAAGCCGGACTAGCGGGGGGTTCCCCCTCGCAGTTCTTC.

V gene TRBV6-6 combines with J gene TRBJ1-1; 9 bases fit TRBD1. The CDR3 loop spans 15 amino acids. Losses at the gene ends were 6 bases for V and 3 bases for J; bases not matched to a gene: 8. The germline gives CDR1 MNHNY, CDR2 SVGAGI (reference sequence). The CDR3 protein is CASRPQGASDTEAFF. The CDR3 nucleotides are TGTGCCAGCAGGCCACAGGGGGCGAGTGACACTGAAGCTTTCTTT.

This sequence joins TRBV29-1 and TRBJ1-1, with 12 bases matching TRBD1. This CDR3 has 15 residues. V lost 6 bases, J lost 4 bases, and 9 bases stayed unmatched. CDR1 and CDR2 (germline): SQVTM, ANQGSEA. The CDR3 protein is CSVWGRGQGATEAFF. Here the CDR3 DNA reads TGCAGCGTATGGGGCCGGGGACAGGGGGCCACTGAAGCTTTCTTT.

As regards this clone: Additional DNA sequences in this sample encode the identical CDR3. The V call is TRBV18, the J call TRBJ1-1, with 10 bases that match TRBD1. Germline V lookup: CDR1 KGHSH, CDR2 LQKENI. V was pared by 3 bases and J by 1 base, with 2 bases of the junction left unmatched. The CDR3 totals 15 residues. In nucleotides, the CDR3 is TGTGCCAGCTCACCCAGACAGGGGGCGAACACTGAAGCTTTCTTT. Amino acid sequence: CASSPRQGANTEAFF.

This sequence joins TRBV19 and TRBJ2-7; TRBD2 is a possible D gene (6 bases). The CDR3 is 15 amino acids. The germline V and J ends were trimmed by 7 bases and 1 base, with 17 bases remaining between them. The germline V gene has CDR1 LNHDA and CDR2 SQIVND (reference sequence). The CDR3 DNA follows: TGTGCCAGTAAGGAGGCGGGGCAGCAATCCTACGAGCAGTACGTC. It specifies CASKEAGQQSYEQYV.

The gene calls are TRBV9 and TRBJ2-1; TRBD2 agrees at 8 bases. The ends lost 2 bases at V and 7 bases at J; junction bases unmatched: 2. The CDR3 contains 13 residues. CDR1 is SGDLS, CDR2 YYNGEE, per germline. The CDR3 DNA reads TGTGCCAGCAGCGTCGGGGGGGAGAATGAGCAGTTCTTC. Its protein is CASSVGGENEQFF.

In its sample, this clone was seen once. J is TRBJ2-3 and V is TRBV7-9, with D maybe TRBD2 (6 bases). The V gene's germline CDR1 is SEHNR and CDR2 FQNEAQ (reference sequence). Between the trimmed V and J ends, which lost 5 bases and 3 bases, there was a span of 15 bases. The CDR3 sequence is 15 residues long. The CDR3 DNA reads as TGTGCCAGCAGCATTAGTGGCGGGGATACAGATACGCAGTATTTT. It encodes CASSISGGDTDTQYF. Combining the CDR3 with reference TRBV7-9 and TRBJ2-3 gives the whole variable domain DTGVSQNPRHKITKRGQNVTFRCDPISEHNRLYWYRQTLGQGPEFLTYFQNEAQLEKSRLLSDRFSAERPKGSFSTLEIQRTEQGDSAMYLCASSISGGDTDTQYFGPGTRLTVL.

The rearrangement joins TRBV27 to TRBJ1-5; tentative D call: TRBD1 (6 bases). Germline lookup yields CDR1 MNHEY and CDR2 SMNVEV (reference sequence). The CDR3 covers 14 residues. Trimming left V 2 bases short and J 4 bases short, with 9 bases between. The CDR3 coding sequence is TGTGCCAGCAGTTTAGGGGGCCTGAATCAGCCCCAGCATTTT. Amino acid sequence: CASSLGGLNQPQHF.